The present T cell receptor beta chain was sequenced within a study of shared clonotypes between healthy human individuals. As for the study in general: Donors had three CD4 naive, three CD4 memory, two CD8 naive and one CD8 memory plate apiece.

Terminally differentiated effector memory CD45RA+ cells were excluded by CCR7 positive selection of CD45RO-negative cells. Recent acute infections and vaccinations were absent in the healthy HIV-negative adult donors. This table comes from immunoSEQ multiplex PCR, and its TCRdb copy is limited to in-frame clones, with some not included. This repertoire shows roughly 2.1 million clones, roughly 91% found once; its top ten account for more than 1.5%. About this clone itself: The sample has other DNA sequences that encode this CDR3 too.

Source material: naive CD8+ T cells from PBMCs. The clonotype was recovered from a man aged 18 to 30 in good health. Some clones in this sample may be carry-over from other donors' samples.

The CDR3: CASSFGPNQPQHF. In DNA form, the CDR3 reads TGTGCCAGCAGTTTTGGGCCGAATCAGCCCCAGCATTTT. The rearrangement links TRBV28 to TRBJ1-5; D unclear. The CDR3 runs 13 residues. Looked up from germline, CDR1 is MDHEN and CDR2 is SYDVKM. V dropped 3 bases and J dropped 4 bases, with 7 bases sitting between them.